A single sample is the source of the 9 T cell receptor beta chains below, sequenced in a study of CD8 T cells in Susac syndrome. RNA totalling roughly 0.5 to 1 ug underwent reverse transcription with random hexamers. TCRdb recomputed calls from the immunoSEQ multiplex PCR reads with MiXCR, one row per CDR3 protein. The data show around 80,000 distinct CDR3 sequences, 85% to 95% seen once. The sample consisted of CD8+ T cells from PBMCs. These receptors were collected from a human donor in good health.

The chain uses TRBV7-9 and TRBJ2-1; D gene ambiguous. The CDR3 loop spans 14 amino acids. V dropped 1 base and J dropped 7 bases, with 11 bases sitting between them. Looked up from germline, CDR1 is SEHNR and CDR2 is FQNEAQ (reference sequence). DNA for the CDR3: TGTGCCAGCAGCTTAGTATTAGTTGGGAATGAGCAGTTCTTC. Translated: CASSLVLVGNEQFF.

The table lists this clonotype with a few counts. A read error may account for a junction end that differs from germline. The V gene is TRBV5-1, the J gene TRBJ2-2; D unclear. The CDR3 contains 13 residues. Germline values: CDR1 SGHRS, CDR2 YFSETQ. The CDR3 sequence is CASSLIGAGELFF. The CDR3 nucleotides read TGTGCCAGCAGCTTAATAGGCGCCGGGGAGCTGTTTTTT.

This clonotype was seen more than once but under ten times. The junction differs from germline at one of its ends, possibly a read error. The chain employs TRBV27 and TRBJ2-1; 8 bases align to TRBD2. Per the germline V gene, CDR1 is MNHEY and CDR2 is SMNVEV (reference sequence). This CDR3 is 14 amino acids long. The CDR3 loop reads CARSSGGGRNEQFF. CDR3 in DNA: TGTGCCCGCAGTTCGGGGGGGGGTAGGAATGAGCAGTTCTTC.

This rearrangement joins TRBV9 to TRBJ2-2; D not resolved. The CDR3 totals 12 residues. The germline gives CDR1 SGDLS, CDR2 YYNGEE. The V end lost 1 base, the J end lost 7 bases, and 5 bases lay between the germline ends. This chain's CDR3 is CASSVSGGELFF. The CDR3 nucleotides read TGTGCCAGCAGCGTAAGTGGCGGGGAGCTGTTTTTT.

The chain links TRBV12-5 to TRBJ1-5; the D is unclear. Germline CDR1 reads LGHNT; CDR2 reads FRNRAP. The CDR3 has 11 residues. V lost 7 bases, J lost 6 bases, and 7 bases lay in between. Written as DNA, the CDR3 is TGTGCTAGTGTCACCCTTCAGCCCCAGCATTTT. Translation: CASVTLQPQHF.

V and J are TRBV4-1 and TRBJ2-1; D is perhaps TRBD1 or TRBD2 (5 bases each). The CDR3 spans 15 residues. Trimming shortened V by 4 bases and J by 6 bases, and 16 bases separated the two germline ends. Germline assignment: CDR1 MGHRA and CDR2 YSYEKL. Written as DNA, the CDR3 is TGCGCCAGCAGCCTATGGGACGTCGAGAGCAATGAGCAGTTCTTC. Amino acid sequence: CASSLWDVESNEQFF.

This chain joins TRBV5-4 and TRBJ2-7; D not resolved. There are 13 residues in the CDR3. The V and J ends lost 1 base and 1 base respectively, with 6 bases between them. Germline V lookup: CDR1 SGHNT, CDR2 YYREEE (reference sequence). The CDR3 nucleotides are TGTGCCAGCAGCTTGACCGTTTCCTACGAGCAGTACTTC. Its translation is CASSLTVSYEQYF.

This rearrangement joins TRBV30 to TRBJ2-1; D unclear. Germline V lookup: CDR1 GTSNPN, CDR2 SVGIG (reference sequence). The V end was cut by 2 bases, the J end by 8 bases, with 13 bases between. The CDR3 has 13 residues. The DNA for the CDR3 is TGTGCCTGGAGTTATAGGTCTCACGATGAGCAGTTCTTC. As protein: CAWSYRSHDEQFF.

This clonotype was found once. The chain recombines TRBV12-3 or TRBV12-4 with TRBJ2-2, with 8 bases aligning to TRBD1. The trim removed 6 bases at V and 5 bases at J, leaving 8 bases unmatched. The CDR3 is made up of 15 amino acids. The CDR3 here is CASRVSGQATGELFF. DNA for the CDR3: TGTGCCAGCAGGGTTTCGGGACAGGCGACCGGGGAGCTGTTTTTT.